Presented here are 26 T cell receptor beta chains from one specimen sequenced in a study of blood T cell repertoires in COVID-19 (dated by TCRdb to 2018 to 2020). Library generation was performed with the immunoSEQ multiplex PCR assay. The source is immuneACCESS, and TCRdb retained only in-frame sequences with V and J called. Part of the clones is not carried over; for the studies checked, unresolved V genes explain less than half of this, and the remainder is unexplained. This sample lists about 240,000 clones; around 90% were detected once. The biggest ten clones account for around 0.86% of the sample. The sequenced sample was peripheral blood. Receptors originate from a man between 25 and 39 years old with COVID-19, enrolled during active disease.

In nucleotides, the CDR3 is TGTGCCAGCAGTCGAGGACAGTATCCTTTGAACACTGAAGCTTTCTTT. It translates to CASSRGQYPLNTEAFF. The chain uses TRBV2 and TRBJ1-1, with a weak D call TRBD1 (6 bases). Germline V gene sequence: CDR1 SNHLY, CDR2 FYNNEI. The ends were cut back, 5 bases at V and 0 bases at J, with 16 bases in the middle. CDR3 length equals 16 residues.

This clone has only one observation. V gene TRBV5-5 combines with J gene TRBJ1-1; no reliable D call. There are 17 residues in the CDR3. The V end lost 2 bases, the J end lost 5 bases, and 22 bases lay between the germline ends. In germline, CDR1 is SGHKS, CDR2 YYEKEE (reference sequence). CDR3 sequence reads: CASSLVGVSEFRTEAFF. In DNA, the CDR3 is TGTGCCAGCAGCTTAGTCGGGGTTAGCGAATTTCGTACTGAAGCTTTCTTT.

V usage is TRBV19 and J usage is TRBJ2-1, with D possibly TRBD2 on 6 matching bases. V shed 0 bases and J shed 3 bases, with 12 bases lying between them. The CDR3 spans 16 residues. The germline gives CDR1 LNHDA, CDR2 SQIVND (reference sequence). The CDR3, as DNA: TGTGCCAGTAGTATAGAGTGGCGGGACCTCTACAATGAGCAGTTCTTC. Its translation is CASSIEWRDLYNEQFF.

This clone was picked up a small number of times. The CDR3 nucleotides are TGTGCCAGCAGCACCAGGACATCGTCTTCTTCCTACGAGCAGTACTTC. Its translation is CASSTRTSSSSYEQYF. The chain combines TRBV11-2 with TRBJ2-7; D is perhaps TRBD1 (5 bases). V lost 5 bases to trimming and J lost 1 base, with 18 bases between them. Germline lookup yields CDR1 SGHAT and CDR2 FQNNGV. The CDR3 consists of 16 residues.

The rearrangement links TRBV27 to TRBJ1-1; D is unclear. Trimming cost V 2 bases and J 1 base, with 5 bases left between them. The CDR3 is 13 amino acids. Germline V gene data show CDR1 as MNHEY and CDR2 as SMNVEV (reference sequence). CDR3 loop: CASSLTWNTEAFF. The CDR3 DNA follows: TGTGCCAGCAGTTTAACATGGAACACTGAAGCTTTCTTT.

The chain uses TRBV29-1 and TRBJ1-2; a weak D match, TRBD1 (5 bases). The CDR3 has 13 amino acids. Germline CDR1 and CDR2: SQVTM and ANQGSEA. V gave up 2 bases and J gave up 8 bases, with 15 bases separating them. The CDR3 sequence is CSVEPQGGDGYTF. CDR3 coding DNA: TGCAGCGTTGAACCCCAGGGAGGGGACGGCTACACCTTC. Filled out from reference TRBV29-1 and TRBJ1-2, the complete variable domain reads SAVISQKPSRDICQRGTSLTIQCQVDSQVTMMFWYRQQPGQSLTLIATANQGSEATYESGFVIDKFPISRPNLTFSTLTVSNMSPEDSSIYLCSVEPQGGDGYTFGSGTRLTVV.

The chain joins TRBV5-1 to TRBJ1-1; D perhaps matches TRBD1 (6 bases). Trimming shortened V by 3 bases and J by 1 base, and 10 bases separated the two germline ends. The CDR3 covers 14 residues. Looked up from germline, CDR1 is SGHRS and CDR2 is YFSETQ. Written as DNA, the CDR3 is TGCGCCAGCAGCTCACAGGGAGCGAACACTGAAGCTTTCTTT. This gives the protein CASSSQGANTEAFF. The variable domain in full, completed from reference TRBV5-1 and TRBJ1-1, reads KAGVTQTPRYLIKTRGQQVTLSCSPISGHRSVSWYQQTPGQGLQFLFEYFSETQRNKGNFPGRFSGRQFSNSRSEMNVSTLELGDSALYLCASSSQGANTEAFFGQGTRLTVV.

This clone was recorded once. This sequence joins TRBV19 and TRBJ1-1, with 9 positions matching TRBD1. CDR3 size: 16 residues. V was clipped by 1 base and J by 1 base; unmatched bases: 4. Looked up from germline, CDR1 is LNHDA and CDR2 is SQIVND (reference sequence). This CDR3 is CASSIGGTGSNTEAFF. The CDR3 nucleotides are TGTGCCAGTAGTATAGGAGGGACAGGGTCGAACACTGAAGCTTTCTTT.

The chain couples TRBV7-6 to TRBJ2-2; TRBD1 matches 9 bases. The germline gives CDR1 SGHVS, CDR2 FNYEAQ. The CDR3 has 16 amino acids. V shed 8 bases, J shed 3 bases, and the junction held 10 bases outside the gene matches. The CDR3 sequence is CASGYTGGIDTGELFF. The CDR3 coding sequence is TGTGCCAGCGGATATACAGGGGGCATTGACACCGGGGAGCTGTTTTTT. The full variable domain, its missing parts supplied by reference TRBV7-6 and TRBJ2-2, is GAGVSQSPRYKVTKRGQDVALRCDPISGHVSLYWYRQALGQGPEFLTYFNYEAQQDKSGLPNDRFSAERPEGSISTLTIQRTEQRDSAMYRCASGYTGGIDTGELFFGEGSRLTVL.

V and J are TRBV6-6 and TRBJ2-1; 9 nucleotides agree with TRBD2. This CDR3 is 16 amino acids long. The V gene's germline CDR1 is MNHNY and CDR2 SVGAGI (reference sequence). V was clipped by 0 bases and J by 6 bases; unmatched bases: 6. The CDR3: CASSYSMAGGFNEQFF. CDR3 nucleotide sequence: TGTGCCAGCAGTTACTCGATGGCGGGGGGGTTCAATGAGCAGTTCTTC.

This sequence joins TRBV6-5 and TRBJ1-5; D is perhaps TRBD1 (5 bases). Germline V gene sequence: CDR1 MNHEY, CDR2 SVGAGI. V was cut by 0 bases and J by 7 bases, with 7 bases left in between. This CDR3 has 13 residues. In nucleotides, the CDR3 is TGTGCCAGCAGTTACTCAGGGGAACAGCCCCAGCATTTT. As protein: CASSYSGEQPQHF.

J is TRBJ1-6 and V is TRBV7-9, with D tentatively TRBD1 (5 bases). CDR3 length: 17 amino acids. Germline-derived CDR1 and CDR2 are SEHNR and FQNEAQ (reference sequence). V lost 0 bases and J 2 bases, leaving 11 bases between the germline ends. The CDR3 spells CASSLAATATYNSPLHF. The CDR3 region has the DNA TGTGCCAGCAGCTTAGCCGCGACAGCTACCTATAATTCACCCCTCCACTTT.

This clone came up a few times. The CDR3 ends on some other residue instead of the conserved phenylalanine or tryptophan, so this is likely a read error. The limits of the CDR3 on the DNA are not certain, so only TCRdb's listed CDR3 is given. J is TRBJ1-1 and V is TRBV18; TRBD1 reflects the table's D call only, with no check against the DNA. The CDR3 is 13 amino acids long, termini counted. Germline values: CDR1 KGHSH, CDR2 LQKENI. CDR3 loop: CASSPDSGTGTII.

The chain uses TRBV11-3 and TRBJ2-2, with a tentative D call TRBD2 (6 bases). CDR1 and CDR2 (germline): SGHNT, YENEEA. This CDR3 has 13 amino acids. Trimming took off 5 bases at V and 8 bases at J, with 12 bases between the two ends. The CDR3 DNA follows: TGTGCCAGCAGCCGGGGACTCGAAGGGGAGCTGTTTTTT. Its protein is CASSRGLEGELFF.

This chain connects TRBV4-2 to TRBJ2-1; D may be TRBD2 (7 bases). Germline V CDR1 and CDR2: LGHNA, YNFKEQ. The CDR3 has 17 amino acids. The V and J ends lost 1 base and 4 bases respectively, with 17 bases between them. The CDR3 DNA is TGTGCCAGCAGCCAAGTCCACCCGCGGGGGCCTTACAATGAGCAGTTCTTC. Its protein product is CASSQVHPRGPYNEQFF.

V is TRBV19 and J is TRBJ1-2; no firm D call. This CDR3 region has 14 residues. V lost 7 bases and J lost 0, with 12 bases in between. Germline CDR1 LNHDA, CDR2 SQIVND (reference sequence). CDR3 bases: TGTGCCAGTACCCCCGAAGCCACTAACTATGGCTACACCTTC. Its translation: CASTPEATNYGYTF.

The chain combines TRBV6-5 with TRBJ1-1, with TRBD1 identical over 8 bases. V trimming: 8 bases; J trimming: 5 bases; junction bases outside the gene matches: 4. This CDR3 has 12 amino acids. The germline gives CDR1 MNHEY, CDR2 SVGAGI. The CDR3 spells CASVRGQTEAFF. As DNA, the CDR3 is TGTGCCAGCGTCAGGGGGCAAACTGAAGCTTTCTTT.

The chain uses TRBV6-1 and TRBJ1-2; 7 nucleotides align to TRBD1. The CDR3 totals 15 residues. V gave up 3 bases and J gave up 2 bases; unmatched junction bases: 6. Per germline, CDR1 MNHNS and CDR2 SASEGT. This chain's CDR3 is CASSEYRGSNYGYTF. CDR3 sequence (DNA): TGTGCCAGCAGTGAGTACAGGGGATCCAACTATGGCTACACCTTC.

V usage is TRBV7-9 and J usage is TRBJ2-1; 11 nucleotides line up with TRBD2. Germline loops: CDR1 SEHNR, CDR2 FQNEAQ (reference sequence). Germline trimming cut 4 bases from V and 0 bases from J; bases unmatched to any gene: 8. This CDR3 has 18 amino acids. CDR3 bases: TGTGCCAGCAGCTCGTCCAAAACTAGCGGGGGCTCCTACAATGAGCAGTTCTTC. As protein: CASSSSKTSGGSYNEQFF.

The chain recombines TRBV5-1 with TRBJ2-5, with 8 bases aligning to TRBD1. V was pared by 0 bases and J by 1 base, with 8 bases of the junction left unmatched. The CDR3 consists of 17 residues. Per germline, CDR1 SGHRS and CDR2 YFSETQ. CDR3 nucleotides: TGCGCCAGCAGCTTGGGCACAGGGGGGCGCATCCAAGAGACCCAGTACTTC. Amino acids: CASSLGTGGRIQETQYF.

V gene TRBV3-1 (or the pseudogene TRBV3-2) combines with J gene TRBJ1-2; D may be TRBD1 (5 bases). There are 15 residues in the CDR3. CDR1 is LGHDT and CDR2 is YNNKEL in the germline V gene (reference sequence). V lost 0 bases, J lost 5 bases, and 13 bases lay in between. The CDR3 is CASSQDETGLYGYTF. In nucleotides, the CDR3 is TGTGCCAGCAGCCAAGATGAAACAGGCCTTTATGGCTACACCTTC.

The chain uses TRBV9 and TRBJ1-1; 7 bases fit TRBD1. This CDR3 comprises 16 residues. V was pared by 6 bases and J by 0 bases, with 11 bases of the junction left unmatched. From germline, CDR1 is SGDLS and CDR2 YYNGEE. CDR3 DNA sequence: TGTGCCAGCACCCCCCTGACGGGACAGCTGAACACTGAAGCTTTCTTT. Translating gives CASTPLTGQLNTEAFF.

The CDR3 loop is CASSLVGDGNTIYF. The CDR3 DNA follows: TGTGCCAGCAGCTTGGTGGGAGACGGAAACACCATATATTTT. The V gene is TRBV5-5, the J gene TRBJ1-3; D gene uncertain. The V gene's germline CDR1 is SGHKS and CDR2 YYEKEE (reference sequence). V was shortened by 0 bases and J by 4 bases, with 8 bases between the two germline ends. This CDR3 has 14 amino acids.

The count of this clone is one. The rearrangement links TRBV6-5 to TRBJ1-1; D gene unclear. This CDR3 has 13 amino acids. CDR1 MNHEY and CDR2 SVGAGI come from the germline V gene. The germline V and J ends were trimmed by 2 bases and 2 bases, with 6 bases remaining between them. CDR3 loop: CASSYNPNTEAFF. DNA of the CDR3: TGTGCCAGCAGTTACAATCCTAACACTGAAGCTTTCTTT.

This rearrangement joins TRBV28 to TRBJ2-7, with TRBD1 matching 7 bases. The J segment lost 4 bases and the V segment lost 7 bases, leaving 13 bases of the junction unmatched. The CDR3 is 15 amino acids. Germline V gene sequence: CDR1 MDHEN, CDR2 SYDVKM. Here the CDR3 reads CASNRPGQNLYEQYF. In nucleotides, the CDR3 is TGTGCCAGCAACCGCCCGGGACAGAACCTTTACGAGCAGTACTTC.

The gene calls are TRBV5-1 and TRBJ1-2; TRBD1 matches at 7 bases. The junction had 2 bases not matched to a gene; V was cut back by 0 bases and J by 6 bases. Germline V gene sequence: CDR1 SGHRS, CDR2 YFSETQ. This CDR3 contains 13 residues. The CDR3 sequence is CASSLGQGNGYTF. The CDR3 DNA sequence: TGCGCCAGCAGCTTGGGACAGGGTAATGGCTACACCTTC.